The 11 T cell receptor beta chains given below trace back to one sample, sequenced in a study of memory CD4+ T cells and cytomegalovirus serostatus. Single viable CD3+CD4+CD8-CD45RO+ cells were sorted as the memory CD4+ T cells. The data were produced by immunoSEQ multiplex PCR, yet TCRdb's version contains in-frame clones alone and is incomplete. The data show some 44,000 clones, 78% seen once. Sequencing was performed on memory CD4+ T cells from blood. The receptors come from an adult in good health and CMV-seronegative.

V gene TRBV6-1 combines with J gene TRBJ2-7; TRBD1 is a possible D gene (6 bases). Looked up from germline, CDR1 is MNHNS and CDR2 is SASEGT. Between the trimmed V and J ends, which lost 3 bases and 4 bases, there was a span of 13 bases. This CDR3 has 14 amino acids. CDR3 sequence: CASSDGQGKYEQYF. As DNA, the CDR3 is TGTGCCAGCAGTGATGGCCAGGGGAAGTACGAGCAGTACTTC.

The V and J genes are TRBV5-1 and TRBJ2-3; D is unresolved. Germline V gene lookup returns CDR1 SGHRS and CDR2 YFSETQ. Trimming pared 0 bases from V and 6 bases from J, leaving 5 bases between. The CDR3 loop spans 12 amino acids. The CDR3 bases are TGCGCCAGCAGCTTGGTTGAGGATACGCAGTATTTT. Encoded protein: CASSLVEDTQYF.

The rearrangement joins TRBV10-3 to TRBJ2-7, with a possible D match to TRBD1 (6 bases). CDR3 length: 14 amino acids. The germline gives CDR1 ENHRY, CDR2 SYGVKD. Trimming pared 5 bases from V and 2 bases from J, leaving 13 bases between. CDR3 bases: TGTGCCATCAGTACGAGATCAGGGGCCTACGAGCAGTACTTC. Its protein is CAISTRSGAYEQYF.

This clone was observed a few times. This chain uses TRBV28 with TRBJ1-1; 10 positions agree with TRBD1. Trimming took 2 bases from V and 10 from J; bases not matched to a gene: 1. Germline V gene lookup returns CDR1 MDHEN and CDR2 SYDVKM. This CDR3 spans 12 amino acids. Here the CDR3 DNA reads TGTGCCAGCAGTTTAAGGACAGGGGGAGCTTTCTTT. Its protein product is CASSLRTGGAFF. Supplemented by reference TRBV28 and TRBJ1-1, the full variable domain reads DVKVTQSSRYLVKRTGEKVFLECVQDMDHENMFWYRQDPGLGLRLIYFSYDVKMKEKGDIPEGYSVSREKKERFSLILESASTNQTSMYLCASSLRTGGAFFGQGTRLTVV.

The rearrangement links TRBV6-1 to TRBJ1-2; D not certain. V was pared by 11 bases and J by 4 bases, with 14 bases between. Germline V gene data show CDR1 as MNHNS and CDR2 as SASEGT. The CDR3 totals 12 residues. This chain's CDR3 is CASTATGYGYTF. In DNA form, the CDR3 reads TGTGCCTCGACGGCCACGGGCTATGGCTACACCTTC.

Only a few counts were recorded for this clone. The CDR3 here is CSAFQYEKLFF. In DNA, the CDR3 is TGCAGCGCCTTCCAGTATGAAAAACTGTTTTTT. The chain uses TRBV29-1 and TRBJ1-4; no clear D gene. CDR1 is SQVTM and CDR2 is ANQGSEA in the germline V gene. V shed 7 bases and J shed 6 bases, with 9 bases lying between them. The CDR3 has 11 amino acids.

The genes are TRBV19 and TRBJ1-1; weak D call: TRBD1 (5 bases). The germline V and J ends were trimmed by 6 bases and 5 bases, with 13 bases remaining between them. The CDR3 covers 13 residues. From germline, CDR1 is LNHDA and CDR2 SQIVND (reference sequence). CDR3 region: CASRWDPSTEAFF. The CDR3 coding sequence is TGTGCCAGTAGGTGGGACCCCTCGACTGAAGCTTTCTTT.

The chain links TRBV7-9 to TRBJ1-2; D gene unclear. Trimming stripped 0 bases from V and 2 bases from J, with 7 bases between. This CDR3 region has 14 residues. Germline V CDR1 and CDR2: SEHNR, FQNEAQ (reference sequence). This chain's CDR3 is CASSLASGNYGYTF. Written as DNA, the CDR3 is TGTGCCAGCAGCTTAGCTTCCGGGAACTATGGCTACACCTTC.

V usage is TRBV5-1 and J usage is TRBJ1-1, with D maybe TRBD1 (6 bases). This CDR3 is built from 14 residues. V gave up 2 bases and J gave up 1 base, with 9 bases separating them. Germline CDR1 reads SGHRS; CDR2 reads YFSETQ. The CDR3, as DNA: TGCGCCAGCAGCTTCGACAGGCCGAACACTGAAGCTTTCTTT. Encoded protein: CASSFDRPNTEAFF.

The chain combines TRBV6-6 with TRBJ2-2; D remains ambiguous. Germline assignment: CDR1 MNHNY and CDR2 SVGAGI (reference sequence). The CDR3 runs to 13 residues. V was pared by 11 bases and J by 4 bases, with 14 bases between. The CDR3 sequence: CACKSVSTGELFF. The CDR3 nucleotides are TGTGCCTGCAAATCAGTTTCCACCGGGGAGCTGTTTTTT.

The chain links TRBV6-6 to TRBJ1-3; 10 nucleotides match TRBD1. Looked up from germline, CDR1 is MNHNY and CDR2 is SVGAGI (reference sequence). The CDR3 totals 14 residues. J gave up 4 bases and V 8 bases, and 5 bases lay outside the gene matches. The CDR3 DNA reads TGTGCCAGCCTCCGGGACAGGGGAGGAAACACCATATATTTT. It translates to CASLRDRGGNTIYF.